Listed below are T cell receptor beta chains from one sample, sequenced in a study of a mutant IDH1 vaccine in newly diagnosed glioma. Clones were sequenced by immunoSEQ multiplex PCR, and TCRdb holds only the in-frame ones, with some missing. The sample shows tens of thousands of clones, 79% of them seen only once. This sample comprised PBMCs, obtained from a glioma patient treated with radiotherapy, temozolomide or both. These receptors came from a man aged 50 or older with glioma. Each CDR3 is given with its conserved first and last residue. Each record gives: clone size, V gene, D gene, J gene, CDR3 length, CDR3 protein, CDR3 DNA. A D gene is named only where the DNA matches it firmly. The size field is filled for only some rows; it gives once, few, many or a size class.

.	TRBV5-1	.	TRBJ2-1	12	CASSLVVNEQFF	TGCGCCAGCAGCTTGGTAGTCAATGAGCAGTTCTTC
.	TRBV7-9	.	TRBJ1-2	14	CASSLEVDSYGYTF	TGTGCCAGCAGCTTAGAGGTGGATAGTTATGGCTACACCTTC
.	TRBV10-3	TRBD1	TRBJ2-1	15	CAISEAGQGYNEQFF	TGTGCCATCAGTGAGGCGGGACAGGGCTACAATGAGCAGTTCTTC
.	TRBV28	.	TRBJ1-2	13	CATTWGPDYGYTF	TGTGCCACCACCTGGGGGCCTGACTATGGCTACACCTTC
.	TRBV6-5	TRBD1	TRBJ2-5	13	CASKPGQLETQYF	TGTGCCAGCAAGCCGGGACAGTTAGAGACCCAGTACTTC
.	TRBV30	.	TRBJ2-5	14	CAWSAVGGPETQYF	TGTGCCTGGAGCGCCGTGGGGGGGCCGGAGACCCAGTACTTC
once	TRBV7-2	TRBD1	TRBJ1-4	15	CASSPMGTGGEKLFF	TGTGCCAGCAGCCCTATGGGGACAGGGGGCGAAAAACTGTTTTTT
.	TRBV30	.	TRBJ1-2	13	CAWTVIDSYGYTF	TGTGCCTGGACTGTGATCGATTCCTATGGCTACACCTTC
.	TRBV20-1	.	TRBJ1-1	11	CSADRYTEAFF	TGCAGTGCAGACAGATACACTGAAGCTTTCTTT
.	TRBV5-6	.	TRBJ2-5	14	CASSLARTTETQYF	TGTGCCAGCAGCTTGGCCCGTACGACTGAGACCCAGTACTTC
few	TRBV30	TRBD1	TRBJ1-1	18	CAWSPLRGQVKRNTEAFF	TGTGCCTGGAGCCCCCTCAGGGGGCAAGTGAAGAGGAACACTGAAGCTTTCTTT
few	TRBV18	.	TRBJ2-7	16	CASSPPSLARSGEQYF	TGTGCCAGCTCACCACCCAGCCTAGCGCGGTCAGGGGAGCAGTACTTC
.	TRBV10-3	.	TRBJ1-2	15	CAISVGTQTNYGYTF	TGTGCCATCAGTGTTGGGACACAGACTAACTATGGCTACACCTTC
.	TRBV7-2	.	TRBJ2-2	15	CASSLVGGATGELFF	TGTGCCAGCAGCTTAGTGGGTGGAGCGACCGGGGAGCTGTTTTTT
.	TRBV6-1	.	TRBJ1-1	14	CASSRTGFGTEAFF	TGTGCCAGCAGTCGAACAGGGTTTGGGACTGAAGCTTTCTTT